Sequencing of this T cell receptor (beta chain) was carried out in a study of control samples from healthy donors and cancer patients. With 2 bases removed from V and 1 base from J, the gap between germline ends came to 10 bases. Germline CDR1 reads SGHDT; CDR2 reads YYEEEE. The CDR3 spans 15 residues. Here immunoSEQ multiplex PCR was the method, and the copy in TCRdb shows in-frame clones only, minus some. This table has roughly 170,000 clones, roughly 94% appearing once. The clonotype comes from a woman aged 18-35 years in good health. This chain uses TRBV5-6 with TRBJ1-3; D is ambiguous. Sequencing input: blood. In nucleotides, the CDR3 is TGTGCCAGCAGCTTTATCGACTCTTCTGGAAACACCATATATTTT. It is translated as CASSFIDSSGNTIYF.